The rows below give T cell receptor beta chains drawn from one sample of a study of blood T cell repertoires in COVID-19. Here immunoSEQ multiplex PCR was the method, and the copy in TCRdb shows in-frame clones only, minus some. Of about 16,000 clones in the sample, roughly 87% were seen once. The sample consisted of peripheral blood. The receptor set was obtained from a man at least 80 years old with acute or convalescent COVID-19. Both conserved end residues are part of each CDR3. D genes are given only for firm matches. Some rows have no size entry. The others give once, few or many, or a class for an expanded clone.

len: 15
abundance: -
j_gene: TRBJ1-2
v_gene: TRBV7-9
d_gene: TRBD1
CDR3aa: CASSWVYRGLGGYTF
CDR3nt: TGTGCCAGCAGCTGGGTGTACAGGGGGCTAGGTGGCTACACCTTC

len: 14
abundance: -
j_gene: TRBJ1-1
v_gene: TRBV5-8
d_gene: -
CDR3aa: CASSSRVLNTEAFF
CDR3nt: TGTGCCAGCAGCTCCAGGGTCTTAAACACTGAAGCTTTCTTT

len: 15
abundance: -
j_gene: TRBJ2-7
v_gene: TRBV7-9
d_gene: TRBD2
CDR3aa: CASSLVAGISYEQYF
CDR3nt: TGTGCCAGCAGCTTAGTAGCGGGTATCTCCTACGAGCAGTACTTC

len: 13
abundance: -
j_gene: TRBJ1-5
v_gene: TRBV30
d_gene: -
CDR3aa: CAWSDGRGQPQHF
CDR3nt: TGTGCCTGGAGTGATGGCAGGGGTCAGCCCCAGCATTTT

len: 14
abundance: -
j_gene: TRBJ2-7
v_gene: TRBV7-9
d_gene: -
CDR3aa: CASSLEAGPYEQYF
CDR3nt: TGTGCCAGCAGCTTAGAAGCAGGGCCCTACGAGCAGTACTTC

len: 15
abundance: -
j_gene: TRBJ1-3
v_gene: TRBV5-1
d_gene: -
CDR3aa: CASSLTGDSGNTIYF
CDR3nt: TGCGCCAGCAGCTTGACAGGTGACTCTGGAAACACCATATATTTT

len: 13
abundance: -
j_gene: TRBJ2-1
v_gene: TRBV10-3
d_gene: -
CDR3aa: CAISDVPGNEQFF
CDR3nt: TGTGCCATCAGTGATGTTCCCGGGAATGAGCAGTTCTTC

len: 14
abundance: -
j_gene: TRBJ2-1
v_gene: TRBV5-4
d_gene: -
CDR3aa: CASSFWLATNEQFF
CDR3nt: TGTGCCAGCAGCTTCTGGCTAGCAACCAATGAGCAGTTCTTC

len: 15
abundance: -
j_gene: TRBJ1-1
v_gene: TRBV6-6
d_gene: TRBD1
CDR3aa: CASRTSGQGGTEAFF
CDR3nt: TGTGCCAGCAGGACATCGGGACAGGGTGGGACTGAAGCTTTCTTT

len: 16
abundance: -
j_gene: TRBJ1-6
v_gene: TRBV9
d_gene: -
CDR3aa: CASSVAPGGENSPLHF
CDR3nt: TGTGCCAGCAGCGTAGCTCCCGGAGGGGAAAATTCACCCCTCCACTTT

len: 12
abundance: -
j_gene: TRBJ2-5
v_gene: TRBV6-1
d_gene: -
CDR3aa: CASSTGVETQYF
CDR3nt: TGTGCCAGCAGCACGGGAGTAGAGACCCAGTACTTC

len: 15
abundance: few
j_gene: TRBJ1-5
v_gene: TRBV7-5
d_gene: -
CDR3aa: CVRIRQEMSNQPQHF
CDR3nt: TGTGTCAGAATCAGACAGGAGATGAGCAATCAGCCCCAGCATTTT

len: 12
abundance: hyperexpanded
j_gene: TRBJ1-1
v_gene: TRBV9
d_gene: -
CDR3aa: CASVGANTEAFF
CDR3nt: TGTGCCAGCGTTGGGGCGAACACTGAAGCTTTCTTT

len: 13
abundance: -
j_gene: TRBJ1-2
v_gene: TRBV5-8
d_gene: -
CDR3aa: CASSSDFNYGYTF
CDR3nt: TGTGCCAGCAGCTCGGACTTTAACTATGGCTACACCTTC

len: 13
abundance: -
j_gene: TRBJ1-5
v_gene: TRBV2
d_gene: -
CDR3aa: CASVDNSYQPQHF
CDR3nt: TGTGCCAGCGTCGACAATTCTTATCAGCCCCAGCATTTT

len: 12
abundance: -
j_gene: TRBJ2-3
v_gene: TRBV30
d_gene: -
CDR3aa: CAWSPSGDTQYF
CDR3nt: TGTGCCTGGAGTCCCTCGGGGGATACGCAGTATTTT

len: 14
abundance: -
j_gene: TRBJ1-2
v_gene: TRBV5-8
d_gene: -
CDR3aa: CASSLRPPGYGYTF
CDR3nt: TGTGCCAGCAGCTTACGGCCCCCCGGGTATGGCTACACCTTC

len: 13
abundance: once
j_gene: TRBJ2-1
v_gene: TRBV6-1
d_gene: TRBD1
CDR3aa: CASSETTGNEQFF
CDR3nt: TGTGCCAGCAGTGAGACGACAGGGAATGAGCAGTTCTTC

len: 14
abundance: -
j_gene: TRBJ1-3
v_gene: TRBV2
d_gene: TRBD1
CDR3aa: CASGDRTAGNTIYF
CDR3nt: TGTGCCAGCGGGGACAGGACAGCTGGAAACACCATATATTTT

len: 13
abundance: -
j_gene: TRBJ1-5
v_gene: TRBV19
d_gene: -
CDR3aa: CASSTTGYQPQHF
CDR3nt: TGTGCCAGTAGTACCACAGGGTACCAGCCCCAGCATTTT

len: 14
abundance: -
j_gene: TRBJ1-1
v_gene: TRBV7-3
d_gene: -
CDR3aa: CARSKGGERTEAFF
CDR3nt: TGTGCCAGATCGAAAGGGGGGGAGCGCACTGAAGCTTTCTTT

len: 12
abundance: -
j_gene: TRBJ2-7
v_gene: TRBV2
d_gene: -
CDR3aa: CASSFGVREQYF
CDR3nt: TGTGCCAGCAGTTTCGGGGTCAGGGAGCAGTACTTC

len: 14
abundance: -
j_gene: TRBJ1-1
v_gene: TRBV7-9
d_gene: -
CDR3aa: CASSLGLEGAEAFF
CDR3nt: TGTGCCAGCAGCTTAGGTTTGGAGGGCGCAGAAGCTTTCTTT

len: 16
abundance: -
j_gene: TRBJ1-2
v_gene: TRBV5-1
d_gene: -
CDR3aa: CASSLEGLRSGYGYTF
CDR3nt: TGCGCCAGCAGCTTGGAAGGACTGCGCTCAGGCTATGGCTACACCTTC

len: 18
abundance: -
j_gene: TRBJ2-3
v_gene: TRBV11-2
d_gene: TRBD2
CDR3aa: CASSLGVGLAGGTDTQYF
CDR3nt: TGTGCCAGCAGCTTAGGAGTGGGACTAGCGGGTGGCACAGATACGCAGTATTTT

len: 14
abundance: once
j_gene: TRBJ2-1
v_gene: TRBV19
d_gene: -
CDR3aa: CASSLMGGGNEQFF
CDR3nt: TGTGCCAGTAGTTTGATGGGAGGGGGAAATGAGCAGTTCTTC

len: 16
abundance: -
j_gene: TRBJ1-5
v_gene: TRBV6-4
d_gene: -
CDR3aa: CASSDPEGGPDQPQHF
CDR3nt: TGTGCCAGCAGTGATCCAGAGGGGGGGCCGGATCAGCCCCAGCATTTT

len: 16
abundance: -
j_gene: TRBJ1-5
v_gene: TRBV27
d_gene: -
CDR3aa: CASSSRQPNSNQPQHF
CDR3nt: TGTGCCAGCAGTTCCAGACAGCCAAATAGCAATCAGCCCCAGCATTTT

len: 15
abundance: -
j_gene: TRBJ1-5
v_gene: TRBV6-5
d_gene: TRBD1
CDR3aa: CASSPGQGRNQPQHF
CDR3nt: TGTGCCAGCAGCCCGGGACAGGGTCGTAATCAGCCCCAGCATTTT

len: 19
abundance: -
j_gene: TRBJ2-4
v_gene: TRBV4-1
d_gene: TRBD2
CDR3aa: CASSQDGASGSWRENIQYF
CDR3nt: TGCGCCAGCAGCCAAGATGGGGCTAGCGGGAGTTGGCGCGAAAACATTCAGTACTTC

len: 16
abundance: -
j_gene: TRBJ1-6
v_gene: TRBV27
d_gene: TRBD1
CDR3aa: CASSIQGASYNSPLHF
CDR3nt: TGTGCCAGCAGTATCCAGGGGGCTTCCTATAATTCACCCCTCCACTTT

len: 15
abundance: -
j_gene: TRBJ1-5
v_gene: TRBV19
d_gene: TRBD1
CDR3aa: CASSSTGGMAQPQHF
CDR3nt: TGTGCCAGTAGTTCGACAGGGGGCATGGCTCAGCCCCAGCATTTT

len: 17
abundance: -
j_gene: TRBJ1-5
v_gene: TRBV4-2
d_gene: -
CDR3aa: CASSQDYSGYNSQPQHF
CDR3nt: TGTGCCAGCAGCCAAGACTACTCAGGGTACAATAGTCAGCCCCAGCATTTT

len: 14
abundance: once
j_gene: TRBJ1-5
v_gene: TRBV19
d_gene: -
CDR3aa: CASSIETDYQPQHF
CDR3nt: TGTGCCAGTAGTATTGAGACAGATTATCAGCCCCAGCATTTT

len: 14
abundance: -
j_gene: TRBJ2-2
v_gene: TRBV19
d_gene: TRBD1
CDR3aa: CASSMGQITGELFF
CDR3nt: TGTGCCAGTAGTATGGGACAGATCACCGGGGAGCTGTTTTTT

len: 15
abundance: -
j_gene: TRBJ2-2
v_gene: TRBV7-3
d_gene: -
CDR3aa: CASSLLGPGFGELFF
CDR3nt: TGTGCCAGCAGCTTACTGGGGCCTGGTTTTGGGGAGCTGTTTTTT

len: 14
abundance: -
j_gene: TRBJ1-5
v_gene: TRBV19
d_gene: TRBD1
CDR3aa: CASNRDRGNQPQHF
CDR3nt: TGTGCCAGTAACCGGGACAGGGGTAATCAGCCCCAGCATTTT

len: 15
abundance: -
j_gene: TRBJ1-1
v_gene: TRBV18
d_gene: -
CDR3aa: CASSPNPGGGTEAFF
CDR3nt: TGTGCCAGCTCACCAAACCCCGGAGGCGGCACTGAAGCTTTCTTT

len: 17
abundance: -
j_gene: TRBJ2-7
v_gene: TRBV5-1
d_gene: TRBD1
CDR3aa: CASSPTQRTGGYYEQYF
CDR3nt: TGCGCCAGCAGCCCCACCCAAAGGACAGGGGGTTACTACGAGCAGTACTTC

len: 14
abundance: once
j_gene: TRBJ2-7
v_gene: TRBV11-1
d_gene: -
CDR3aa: CASSPGQASYEQYF
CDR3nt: TGTGCCAGCAGCCCCGGACAAGCTTCCTACGAGCAGTACTTC

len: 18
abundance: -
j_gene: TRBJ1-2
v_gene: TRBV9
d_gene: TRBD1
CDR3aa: CASSVAPGQAISYYGYTF
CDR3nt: TGTGCCAGCAGCGTAGCCCCGGGACAGGCCATCTCTTACTATGGCTACACCTTC

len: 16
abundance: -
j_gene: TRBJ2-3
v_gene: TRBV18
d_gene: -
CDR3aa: CASSPPTGLGSDTQYF
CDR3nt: TGTGCCAGCTCACCACCTACAGGGTTGGGTTCAGATACGCAGTATTTT

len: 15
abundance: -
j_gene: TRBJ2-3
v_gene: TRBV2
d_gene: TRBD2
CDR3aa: CASSEWTRASDTQYF
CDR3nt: TGTGCCAGCAGTGAATGGACTAGGGCATCAGATACGCAGTATTTT

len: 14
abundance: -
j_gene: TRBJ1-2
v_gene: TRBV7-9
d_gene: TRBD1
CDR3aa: CASSLVGQGYGYTF
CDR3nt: TGTGCCAGCAGCTTAGTGGGACAGGGGTATGGCTACACCTTC

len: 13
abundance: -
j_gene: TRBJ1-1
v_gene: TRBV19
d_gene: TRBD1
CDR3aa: CASSQQGDAEAFF
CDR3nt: TGTGCCAGTAGCCAACAGGGGGATGCTGAAGCTTTCTTT

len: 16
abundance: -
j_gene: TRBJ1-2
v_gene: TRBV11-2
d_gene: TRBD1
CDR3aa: CASSLTRTTGTYGYTF
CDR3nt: TGTGCCAGCAGCCTCACTAGGACGACAGGGACCTATGGCTACACCTTC

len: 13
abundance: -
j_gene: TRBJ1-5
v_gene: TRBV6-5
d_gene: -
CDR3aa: CASSSSRIQPQHF
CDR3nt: TGTGCCAGCAGTTCTAGTAGGATCCAGCCCCAGCATTTT

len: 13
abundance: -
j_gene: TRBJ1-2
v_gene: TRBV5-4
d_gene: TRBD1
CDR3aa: CASSLQGVRGYTF
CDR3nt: TGTGCCAGCAGCCTACAGGGGGTGAGAGGCTACACCTTC

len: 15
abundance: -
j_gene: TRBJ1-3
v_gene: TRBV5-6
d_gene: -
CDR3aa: CASSPGFASGNTIYF
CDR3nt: TGTGCCAGCAGCCCCGGGTTCGCCTCTGGAAACACCATATATTTT

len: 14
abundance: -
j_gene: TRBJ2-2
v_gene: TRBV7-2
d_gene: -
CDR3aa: CASSLIQGGGELFF
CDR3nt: TGTGCCAGCAGCCTAATTCAGGGAGGCGGGGAGCTGTTTTTT

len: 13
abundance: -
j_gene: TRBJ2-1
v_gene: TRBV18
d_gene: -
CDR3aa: CASSDRNDNEQFF
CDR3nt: TGTGCCAGCTCAGACAGAAATGACAATGAGCAGTTCTTC

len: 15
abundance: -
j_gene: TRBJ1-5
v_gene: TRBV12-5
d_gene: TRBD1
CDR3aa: CASGLGQGANQPQHF
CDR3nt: TGTGCTAGTGGTTTGGGACAGGGGGCCAATCAGCCCCAGCATTTT

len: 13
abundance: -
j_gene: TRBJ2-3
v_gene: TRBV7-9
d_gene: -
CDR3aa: CASGRSSTDTQYF
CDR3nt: TGTGCCAGCGGTAGATCTAGCACAGATACGCAGTATTTT